This T cell receptor (beta chain) originates from a study of CD4+ T cells in melanoma. General study points: CD8+ T cell, macrophage and B cell function reportedly correlated with neoantigen-specific CD4+ T cells.

As for this clone: The antigen is unknown.

The protocol was immunoSEQ multiplex PCR, while the TCRdb copy is restricted to in-frame clones and leaves out a portion. The profile covers roughly 140,000 clones, with about 93% appearing a single time and less than 2% taken by the ten largest. Germline V gene sequence: CDR1 GTSNPN, CDR2 SVGIG (reference sequence). CDR3 size: 12 residues. Trimming shortened V by 2 bases and J by 4 bases, and 7 bases separated the two germline ends. The V gene is TRBV30, the J gene TRBJ2-3; D uncertain. The receptor was derived from a human donor with melanoma. This CDR3 reads CAWSPSSDTQYF. The CDR3 DNA sequence: TGTGCCTGGAGTCCCAGCTCAGATACGCAGTATTTT.